These 26 T cell receptor beta chains were sequenced from one sample in a study of T cell changes during pregnancy in multiple sclerosis. Produced via immunoSEQ multiplex PCR; TCRdb's table is partial and in-frame only. The data hold 48,000 or so clones, with 94% observed a single time. The specimen was CD4+ T cells from peripheral blood mononuclear cells, collected in the first trimester of pregnancy. All receptors come from a female donor with multiple sclerosis, enrolled in a pregnancy study.

The genes are TRBV11-2 and TRBJ2-5; 12 nucleotides line up with TRBD2. CDR1 and CDR2 from the germline V gene are SGHAT and FQNNGV. V shed 5 bases, J shed 8 bases, and the junction held 12 bases outside the gene matches. This CDR3 contains 16 residues. As DNA, the CDR3 is TGTGCCAGCAGCACGACTAGCGGGGGAAGCAAGACCACCCAGTACTTC. Translated: CASSTTSGGSKTTQYF.

CDR3 nucleotide sequence: TGTGCCAGCAGCCAATACAGGGGGGGCACCATATATTTT. This codes for CASSQYRGGTIYF. The rearrangement uses TRBV14 and TRBJ1-3; 8 bases line up with TRBD1. The CDR3 runs 13 residues. The ends lost 2 bases at V and 9 bases at J; junction bases unmatched: 3. Looked up from germline, CDR1 is SGHDN and CDR2 is FVKESK.

The chain carries TRBV7-9 and TRBJ2-1; a weak D match, TRBD1 (5 bases). CDR1 is SEHNR and CDR2 is FQNEAQ in the germline V gene (reference sequence). This CDR3 has 15 residues. V dropped 1 base and J dropped 8 bases, with 15 bases sitting between them. As DNA, the CDR3 is TGTGCCAGCAGCTTAGGCAGGGAAATTTTCCATGAGCAGTTCTTC. Its protein is CASSLGREIFHEQFF.

The chain joins TRBV18 to TRBJ2-5; TRBD2 is a possible D gene (6 bases). V gave up 1 base and J gave up 5 bases, with 14 bases separating them. The CDR3 consists of 15 residues. CDR1 and CDR2 from the germline V gene are KGHSH and LQKENI. The DNA of the CDR3 is TGTGCCAGCTCACCACTTCCTAGCGTAGGCGAGACCCAGTACTTC. Translation gives CASSPLPSVGETQYF.

The chain uses TRBV6-6 and TRBJ1-1; a possible D gene is TRBD1 (6 bases). This CDR3 has 13 residues. Trimming cost V 6 bases and J 7 bases, with 15 bases left between them. CDR1 is MNHNY, CDR2 SVGAGI, per germline (reference sequence). The CDR3 nucleotides are TGTGCCAGCAGCTTGGCCAGGGACATTGAAGCTTTCTTT. It translates to CASSLARDIEAFF.

In DNA, the CDR3 is TGTGCCAGCAGCGCTACGAACAGGATCCTCACAGATACGCAGTATTTT. Its translation: CASSATNRILTDTQYF. The chain has TRBV9 and TRBJ2-3, with D possibly TRBD1 on 5 matching bases. CDR1 SGDLS and CDR2 YYNGEE come from the germline V gene. V lost 3 bases and J lost 2, with 16 bases in between. The CDR3 covers 16 residues.

The rearrangement joins TRBV6-6 to TRBJ2-1; a weak D match, TRBD1 (6 bases). Per the germline V gene, CDR1 is MNHNY and CDR2 is SVGAGI (reference sequence). The V end was cut by 4 bases, the J end by 10 bases, with 23 bases between. CDR3 length: 16 residues. CDR3 region: CASSSGSRGAMGEQFF. CDR3 DNA: TGTGCCAGCAGTTCGGGGTCCAGGGGCGCCATGGGGGAGCAGTTCTTC.

The chain employs TRBV5-4 and TRBJ2-5; TRBD2 aligns across 7 bases. V shed 3 bases, J shed 2 bases, and the junction held 7 bases outside the gene matches. Germline assignment: CDR1 SGHNT and CDR2 YYREEE (reference sequence). The length of the CDR3 is 15 residues. CDR3 sequence (DNA): TGTGCCAGCAGCTCCCACCCGCGGGGGCAAGAGACCCAGTACTTC. Translating it yields CASSSHPRGQETQYF.

V and J are TRBV28 and TRBJ2-7, with TRBD2 identical over 9 bases. The CDR3 totals 13 residues. V shed 6 bases, J shed 2 bases, and the junction held 2 bases outside the gene matches. Germline lookup yields CDR1 MDHEN and CDR2 SYDVKM. This CDR3 is CASSPSGTYEQYF. CDR3 nucleotides: TGTGCCAGCAGCCCTAGCGGGACCTACGAGCAGTACTTC. The complete variable domain, with remaining parts taken from reference TRBV28 and TRBJ2-7, reads DVKVTQSSRYLVKRTGEKVFLECVQDMDHENMFWYRQDPGLGLRLIYFSYDVKMKEKGDIPEGYSVSREKKERFSLILESASTNQTSMYLCASSPSGTYEQYFGPGTRLTVT.

V gene TRBV11-2 combines with J gene TRBJ2-5; D is possibly TRBD1 (5 bases). The germline V and J ends were trimmed by 8 bases and 7 bases, with 8 bases remaining between them. Germline lookup yields CDR1 SGHAT and CDR2 FQNNGV. The length of the CDR3 is 10 residues. Here the CDR3 DNA reads TGTGCCAGCCCCAGGGCGACCCAGTACTTC. It codes for CASPRATQYF.

The count of this clone is one. This chain uses TRBV10-2 with TRBJ2-3, with 10 bases matching TRBD2. From germline, CDR1 is WSHSY and CDR2 SAAADI. V was pared by 0 bases and J by 6 bases, with 9 bases of the junction left unmatched. The CDR3 runs 17 residues. The CDR3 reads CASSESRSSGGADTQYF. CDR3 in DNA: TGCGCCAGCAGTGAGTCCAGGAGCAGCGGGGGGGCGGATACGCAGTATTTT.

This sequence joins TRBV6-5 and TRBJ1-4; unclear D gene. V lost 10 bases and J lost 10, with 19 bases in between. The CDR3 runs 13 residues. CDR1 is MNHEY, CDR2 SVGAGI, per germline. The CDR3 DNA reads TGTGCCACCCAAGAGCGGTTGAAGGGAAAACTGTTTTTT. It translates to CATQERLKGKLFF.

The chain has TRBV5-4 and TRBJ1-2; the D is unclear. Germline loops: CDR1 SGHNT, CDR2 YYREEE (reference sequence). The CDR3 has 12 amino acids. The V end was cut by 4 bases, the J end by 7 bases, with 11 bases between. In nucleotides, the CDR3 is TGTGCCAGCAGCGGGCCGATGGCTGGCTACACCTTC. This sequence encodes CASSGPMAGYTF.

J is TRBJ1-2 and V is TRBV27; 11 positions match TRBD1. CDR3 length equals 15 residues. The germline gives CDR1 MNHEY, CDR2 SMNVEV (reference sequence). With 5 bases clipped from V and 5 bases from J, the junction kept 7 bases outside the gene matches. The CDR3: CASSITGTGGYGYTF. CDR3 bases: TGTGCCAGCAGTATCACCGGGACAGGGGGATATGGCTACACCTTC.

This clone was counted a single time. V is TRBV11-2 and J is TRBJ1-1; 8 bases line up with TRBD1. In germline, CDR1 is SGHAT, CDR2 FQNNGV. This CDR3 comprises 16 residues. Trimming took 5 bases from V and 7 from J; bases not matched to a gene: 15. The CDR3 sequence: CASSRMIGQGALEAFF. As DNA, the CDR3 is TGTGCCAGCAGCCGGATGATTGGACAGGGCGCGCTTGAAGCTTTCTTT.

The rearrangement uses TRBV30 and TRBJ2-6; 9 bases align to TRBD1. The CDR3 is 17 residues long. With V trimmed by 3 bases and J by 4 bases, 10 bases remained unmatched. CDR1 GTSNPN and CDR2 SVGIG come from the germline V gene (reference sequence). The CDR3 region has the DNA TGTGCCTGGAGCGCATTGGGACAGGGACGCGGGGCCAACGTCCTGACTTTC. This codes for CAWSALGQGRGANVLTF.

V is TRBV4-2 and J is TRBJ1-2; weak D call: TRBD1 (5 bases). Per the germline V gene, CDR1 is LGHNA and CDR2 is YNFKEQ. V lost 2 bases, J lost 4 bases, and 11 bases lay in between. The CDR3 length is 14 residues. The CDR3 spells CASSQPSDSYGYTF. CDR3 bases: TGTGCCAGCAGCCAACCTTCTGACAGCTATGGCTACACCTTC.

The rearrangement links TRBV30 to TRBJ1-2; TRBD1 agrees at 10 bases. With 4 bases clipped from V and 6 bases from J, the junction kept 2 bases outside the gene matches. The CDR3 is 12 amino acids. The germline CDR1 and CDR2 sequences are GTSNPN and SVGIG (reference sequence). In DNA, the CDR3 is TGTGCCTGGACCGGGACAGGGGATGGCTACACCTTC. Amino acids: CAWTGTGDGYTF.

The rearrangement uses TRBV7-9 and TRBJ2-1; possible D gene TRBD2, 6 bases. The germline V gene has CDR1 SEHNR and CDR2 FQNEAQ (reference sequence). Deletions cut 2 bases from V and 7 bases from J, with 27 bases between. The CDR3 has 19 amino acids. The CDR3 reads CASSLKAADISGRVNEQFF. CDR3 nucleotides: TGTGCCAGCAGCTTAAAGGCCGCTGATATTAGCGGACGCGTGAATGAGCAGTTCTTC.

In its sample, this clone was seen once. The chain joins TRBV6-1 to TRBJ1-5; 7 positions agree with TRBD1. V lost 7 bases and J lost 6; bases outside the gene matches: 6. Germline V gene data show CDR1 as MNHNS and CDR2 as SASEGT. The CDR3 consists of 13 residues. For the CDR3, the DNA is TGTGCCAGCACCCAGACAGGGACTCAGCCCCAGCATTTT. Its protein is CASTQTGTQPQHF.

This chain uses TRBV5-6 with TRBJ2-1, with TRBD2 matching 12 bases. Germline lookup yields CDR1 SGHDT and CDR2 YYEEEE. The CDR3 consists of 14 residues. Trimming at V came to 4 bases and at J to 6 bases, leaving 2 bases not matched to a gene. The CDR3 region has the DNA TGTGCCAGCAGCCTGGGACTAGCGGGCAATGAGCAGTTCTTC. Amino acid sequence: CASSLGLAGNEQFF.

V is TRBV13 and J is TRBJ2-1; 8 positions agree with TRBD2. The CDR3 sequence is 14 residues long. Per germline, CDR1 PRHDT and CDR2 FYEKMQ (reference sequence). Trimming removed 4 bases from V and 8 bases from J; junction bases left unmatched: 7. The CDR3 reads CASSYERGTDEQFF. The CDR3 nucleotides read TGTGCCAGCAGCTATGAGCGGGGGACCGATGAGCAGTTCTTC.

The V call is TRBV5-8, the J call TRBJ2-1, with 9 bases fitting TRBD1. The CDR3 runs 13 residues. Germline trimming cut 4 bases from V and 6 bases from J; bases unmatched to any gene: 2. Germline-derived CDR1 and CDR2 are SGHTS and YDEGEE. CDR3: CASSRDRVNEQFF. As DNA, the CDR3 is TGTGCCAGCAGCCGGGACAGGGTCAATGAGCAGTTCTTC.

This rearrangement joins TRBV18 to TRBJ1-2, with D possibly TRBD1 on 6 matching bases. This CDR3 spans 15 amino acids. The V gene's germline CDR1 is KGHSH and CDR2 LQKENI. The V end was cut by 3 bases, the J end by 2 bases, with 13 bases between. CDR3 nucleotides: TGTGCCAGCTCACCGACCGGACAGCCGAACTATGGCTACACCTTC. Translating it yields CASSPTGQPNYGYTF.

The rearrangement uses TRBV7-3 and TRBJ1-6; D possibly corresponds to TRBD1 (6 bases). This CDR3 has 14 residues. V was cut by 4 bases and J by 9 bases, with 13 bases left in between. Germline values: CDR1 SGHTA, CDR2 FQGTGA. This CDR3 is CASSSGQSTSPLHF. In nucleotides, the CDR3 is TGTGCCAGCAGCTCCGGACAGTCGACTTCACCCCTCCACTTT.

J is TRBJ1-3 and V is TRBV7-8, with D possibly being TRBD1 (5 bases). The CDR3 consists of 12 residues. Trimming took 8 bases from V and 4 from J, leaving 9 bases between them. Looked up from germline, CDR1 is SGHVS and CDR2 is FQNEAQ. CDR3 in DNA: TGTGCCAGCTCGAACAGGGGAAACACCATATATTTT. It translates to CASSNRGNTIYF.